This TCR beta chain was captured by sequencing in a study of control samples from healthy donors and cancer patients. Germline V gene data show CDR1 as SGHNT and CDR2 as YENEEA. J gave up 8 bases and V 5 bases, and 8 bases lay outside the gene matches. CDR3 length equals 16 residues. Libraries were prepared by immunoSEQ multiplex PCR; TCRdb keeps only in-frame clonotypes and omits some of them. The sample consists of 75,000 to 95,000 clones, less than 90% of them appearing once. The sequence was collected from a woman between 45 and 60 years old with colorectal cancer. The chain uses TRBV11-3 and TRBJ2-1, with TRBD2 matching 14 bases. Sequences were obtained from PBMCs. CDR3 sequence: CASSLSGTSGGHEQFF. CDR3 sequence (DNA): TGTGCCAGCAGCCTCTCCGGGACTAGCGGGGGCCATGAGCAGTTCTTC.